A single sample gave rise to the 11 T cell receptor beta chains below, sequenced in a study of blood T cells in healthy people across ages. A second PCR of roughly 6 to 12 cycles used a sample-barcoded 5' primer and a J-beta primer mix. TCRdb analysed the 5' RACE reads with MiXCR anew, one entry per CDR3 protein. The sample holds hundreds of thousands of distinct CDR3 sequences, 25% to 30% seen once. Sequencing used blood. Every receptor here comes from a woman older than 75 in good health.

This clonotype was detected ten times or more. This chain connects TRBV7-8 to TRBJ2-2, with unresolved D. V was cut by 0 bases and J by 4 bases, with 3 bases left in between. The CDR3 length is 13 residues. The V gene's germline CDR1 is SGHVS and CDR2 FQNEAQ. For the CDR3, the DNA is TGTGCCAGCAGCTTAGCGTCCACCGGGGAGCTGTTTTTT. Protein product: CASSLASTGELFF.

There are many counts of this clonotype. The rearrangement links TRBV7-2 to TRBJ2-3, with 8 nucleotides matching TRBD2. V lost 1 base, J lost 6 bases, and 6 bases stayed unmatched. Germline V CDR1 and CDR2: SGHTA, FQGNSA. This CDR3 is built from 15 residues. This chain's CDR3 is CASSLVRGGGDTQYF. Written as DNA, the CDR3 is TGTGCCAGCAGCTTAGTACGGGGGGGCGGGGATACGCAGTATTTT.

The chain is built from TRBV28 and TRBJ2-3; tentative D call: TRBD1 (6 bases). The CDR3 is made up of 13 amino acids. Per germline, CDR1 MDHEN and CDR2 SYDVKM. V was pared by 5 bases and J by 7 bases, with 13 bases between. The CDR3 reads CASSPTGINTQYF. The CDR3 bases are TGTGCCAGCAGTCCCACAGGGATTAATACGCAGTATTTT.

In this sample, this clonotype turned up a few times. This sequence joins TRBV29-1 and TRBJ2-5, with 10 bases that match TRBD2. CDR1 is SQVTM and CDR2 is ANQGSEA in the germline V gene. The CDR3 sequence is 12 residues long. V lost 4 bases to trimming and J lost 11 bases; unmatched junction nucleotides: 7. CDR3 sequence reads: CSVVLAGDEQYF. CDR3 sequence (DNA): TGCAGCGTTGTTCTAGCGGGGGATGAGCAGTACTTC.

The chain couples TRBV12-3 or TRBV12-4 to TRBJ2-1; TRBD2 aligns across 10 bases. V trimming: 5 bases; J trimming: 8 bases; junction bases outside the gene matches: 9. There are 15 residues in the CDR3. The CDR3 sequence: CASSLGTSVLDEQFF. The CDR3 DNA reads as TGTGCCAGCAGTCTTGGGACTAGCGTGCTAGATGAGCAGTTCTTC.

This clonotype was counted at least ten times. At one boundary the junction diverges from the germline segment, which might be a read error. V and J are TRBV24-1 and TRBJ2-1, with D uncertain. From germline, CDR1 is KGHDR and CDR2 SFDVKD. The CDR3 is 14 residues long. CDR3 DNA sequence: TGTGCCACCAGCGATTCAGGAGATGCCAATGAGCAGTTCTTC. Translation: CATSDSGDANEQFF.

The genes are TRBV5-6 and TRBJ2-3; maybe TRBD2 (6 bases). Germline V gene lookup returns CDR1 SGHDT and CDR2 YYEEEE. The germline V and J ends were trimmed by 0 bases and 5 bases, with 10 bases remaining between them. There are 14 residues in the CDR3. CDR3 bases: TGTGCCAGCAGCTTGGAGATGCGGGAAGATACGCAGTATTTT. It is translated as CASSLEMREDTQYF.

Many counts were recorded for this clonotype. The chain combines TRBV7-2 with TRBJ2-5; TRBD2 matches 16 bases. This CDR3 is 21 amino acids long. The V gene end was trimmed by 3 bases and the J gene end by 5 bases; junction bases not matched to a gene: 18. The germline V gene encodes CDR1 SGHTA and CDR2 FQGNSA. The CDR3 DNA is TGTGCCAGCAGCTTCTTAGCACCGAATCCGGGACTAGCGGGGGGGCGTGAGACCCAGTACTTC. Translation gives CASSFLAPNPGLAGGRETQYF.

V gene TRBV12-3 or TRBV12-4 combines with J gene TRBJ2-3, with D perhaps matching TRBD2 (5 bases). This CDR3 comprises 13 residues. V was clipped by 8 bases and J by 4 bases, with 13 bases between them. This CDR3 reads CASGRGIADTQYF. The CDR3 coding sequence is TGTGCCAGCGGGAGAGGGATAGCAGATACGCAGTATTTT.

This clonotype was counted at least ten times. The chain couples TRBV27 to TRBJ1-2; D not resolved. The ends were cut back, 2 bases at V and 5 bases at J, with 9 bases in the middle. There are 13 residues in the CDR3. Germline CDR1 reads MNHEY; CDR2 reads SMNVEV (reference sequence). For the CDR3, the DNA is TGTGCCAGCAGTTTAAAGCCTCCGTATGGCTACACCTTC. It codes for CASSLKPPYGYTF.

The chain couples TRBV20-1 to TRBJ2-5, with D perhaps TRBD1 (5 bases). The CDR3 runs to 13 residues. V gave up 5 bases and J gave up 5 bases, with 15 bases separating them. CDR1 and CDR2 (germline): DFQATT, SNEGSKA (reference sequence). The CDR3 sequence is CSARSPGKETQYF. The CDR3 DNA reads TGCAGTGCTCGCTCGCCAGGGAAGGAGACCCAGTACTTC.